These 26 T cell receptor beta chains came from one sample sequenced in a study of CD8 T cells in ankylosing spondylitis. TCRdb recomputed calls from the 5' RACE reads with MiXCR, one row per CDR3 protein. The data show 350,000 to 400,000 distinct CDR3 sequences, 20% seen once. The specimen sequenced was blood, either unsorted or a sorted T cell fraction (not recorded which). The receptor set was obtained from a male donor with ankylosing spondylitis or in good health (not recorded which).

This chain links TRBV6-2 or TRBV6-3 with TRBJ1-1, with TRBD1 as a possible D gene (6 bases). The germline CDR1 and CDR2 sequences are MNHEY and SVGEGT. The CDR3 covers 15 residues. Trimming shortened V by 6 bases and J by 1 base, and 15 bases separated the two germline ends. The CDR3 region has the DNA TGTGCCAGCAGACACGTGCAGGGGTGGAACACTGAAGCTTTCTTT. It encodes CASRHVQGWNTEAFF.

This clonotype showed up just a few times. The V call is TRBV12-3 or TRBV12-4, the J call TRBJ2-7; TRBD1 matches at 8 bases. This CDR3 spans 13 amino acids. The ends lost 8 bases at V and 2 bases at J; junction bases unmatched: 5. DNA of the CDR3: TGTGCCAGCGGTGAGACAGGGGCCTACGAGCAGTACTTC. Translating it yields CASGETGAYEQYF.

The CDR3 DNA is TGCGCCAGCAGCCAAGGTCCCCGCAGCTCTTACGAGCAGTACTTC. This codes for CASSQGPRSSYEQYF. The J gene is TRBJ2-7, the V gene TRBV4-1, with unresolved D. The length of the CDR3 is 15 residues. The germline gives CDR1 MGHRA, CDR2 YSYEKL. Trimming stripped 1 base from V and 4 bases from J, with 14 bases between.

This clonotype has a handful of counts. The chain combines TRBV3-1 with TRBJ2-5; D may be TRBD1 (6 bases). The CDR3 runs to 14 residues. From germline, CDR1 is LGHDT and CDR2 YNNKEL (reference sequence). Trimming took 3 bases from V and 4 from J, leaving 12 bases between them. The CDR3 DNA reads TGTGCCAGCAGCCACAGAACAGGGCCAGAGACCCAGTACTTC. This translates into CASSHRTGPETQYF.

This clonotype was detected a few times. The chain is built from TRBV12-3 or TRBV12-4 and TRBJ2-5; possibly TRBD1 for D (6 bases). This CDR3 spans 15 amino acids. Trimming stripped 3 bases from V and 5 bases from J, with 16 bases between. Here the CDR3 DNA reads TGTGCCAGCAGTTTTGCGTCGACAGGAAGGGAGACCCAGTACTTC. Residues: CASSFASTGRETQYF.

The rearrangement uses TRBV20-1 and TRBJ2-1, with D hard to call. V was clipped by 0 bases and J by 8 bases, with 5 bases between them. This CDR3 is 11 amino acids long. Germline V gene sequence: CDR1 DFQATT, CDR2 SNEGSKA (reference sequence). CDR3 sequence reads: CSARDWDEQFF. In DNA form, the CDR3 reads TGCAGTGCTAGAGATTGGGATGAGCAGTTCTTC.

The chain couples TRBV12-3 or TRBV12-4 to TRBJ2-7, with D perhaps matching TRBD1 (7 bases). The germline V and J ends were trimmed by 0 bases and 7 bases, with 13 bases remaining between them. This CDR3 is built from 14 residues. In nucleotides, the CDR3 is TGTGCCAGCAGTTTAGCGGTGGCAGGGGGGGAGCAGTACTTC. It codes for CASSLAVAGGEQYF.

The rearrangement joins TRBV4-1 to TRBJ2-3; a weak D match, TRBD1 (6 bases). Germline V gene lookup returns CDR1 MGHRA and CDR2 YSYEKL. The V and J ends lost 7 bases and 6 bases respectively, with 14 bases between them. This CDR3 region has 13 residues. CDR3 loop: CASTAGEEDTQYF. The DNA for the CDR3 is TGCGCCAGCACCGCAGGGGAAGAGGATACGCAGTATTTT.

This sequence joins TRBV29-1 and TRBJ2-5, with D unclear. This CDR3 comprises 12 residues. The germline CDR1 and CDR2 sequences are SQVTM and ANQGSEA. Trimming shortened V by 5 bases and J by 1 base, and 8 bases separated the two germline ends. In DNA form, the CDR3 reads TGCAGCGTTCGACTTGGCCAAGAGACCCAGTACTTC. Amino acid sequence: CSVRLGQETQYF.

The table lists this clonotype with a few counts. The CDR3 nucleotides read TGTGCCAGCAGTCCCATACTCGACTCTAATGAAGCTTTCTTT. Its protein product is CASSPILDSNEAFF. This rearrangement joins TRBV12-3 or TRBV12-4 to TRBJ1-1; D is unresolved. V was cut by 5 bases and J by 7 bases, with 17 bases left in between. CDR3 length: 14 residues.

The chain uses TRBV5-5 and TRBJ1-4; TRBD1 agrees at 8 bases. V lost 4 bases and J lost 2; bases outside the gene matches: 10. The CDR3 is 17 residues long. Per germline, CDR1 SGHKS and CDR2 YYEKEE (reference sequence). This CDR3 reads CASSLPTRTGTNEKLFF. The CDR3 bases are TGTGCCAGCAGCCTACCAACTCGGACAGGGACTAATGAAAAACTGTTTTTT.

V usage is TRBV12-3 or TRBV12-4 and J usage is TRBJ2-7; D tentatively reads TRBD1 or TRBD2 (5 bases each). CDR3 size: 15 residues. V lost 6 bases and J lost 3, with 18 bases in between. The CDR3 DNA reads as TGTGCCAGCAGCCGCGCCGGGGCCCCAGGCTACGAGCAGTACTTC. Translation: CASSRAGAPGYEQYF.

Only a few counts were recorded for this clonotype. The chain has TRBV10-2 and TRBJ2-2; D gene uncertain. The CDR3 sequence is 13 residues long. Trimming took 6 bases from V and 6 from J, leaving 11 bases between them. Germline V gene lookup returns CDR1 WSHSY and CDR2 SAAADI. The DNA for the CDR3 is TGCGCCAGCAGGATCCCAAACCCCGGGGAGCTGTTTTTT. Its protein product is CASRIPNPGELFF.

This clonotype was observed a few times. The V and J genes are TRBV27 and TRBJ2-7; 7 bases line up with TRBD1. The germline V gene encodes CDR1 MNHEY and CDR2 SMNVEV (reference sequence). This CDR3 spans 16 amino acids. V shed 1 base, J shed 2 bases, and the junction held 8 bases outside the gene matches. The CDR3 coding sequence is TGTGCCAGCAGTTTATTCCTTCGGGACAGACCCTACGAGCAGTACTTC. It encodes CASSLFLRDRPYEQYF.

The table lists this clonotype with a few counts. The chain employs TRBV20-1 and TRBJ2-1; 9 bases fit TRBD2. Trimming cost V 0 bases and J 2 bases; bases outside gene matches: 5. The CDR3 has 16 residues. Germline CDR1 DFQATT, CDR2 SNEGSKA (reference sequence). CDR3 amino acids: CSARDMKRGAYNEQFF. The DNA of the CDR3 is TGCAGTGCTAGAGATATGAAGCGGGGGGCCTACAATGAGCAGTTCTTC.

This clonotype appeared a few times. The V and J genes are TRBV24-1 and TRBJ2-1; 14 bases line up with TRBD2. V lost 3 bases and J lost 9; bases outside the gene matches: 6. This CDR3 is 16 amino acids long. Germline loops: CDR1 KGHDR, CDR2 SFDVKD. The CDR3 region is CATSDLTSGGASEQFF. The CDR3 nucleotides are TGTGCCACCAGTGATCTGACTAGCGGGGGGGCCAGTGAGCAGTTCTTC.

The chain carries TRBV12-5 and TRBJ2-7; possible D gene TRBD1, 5 bases. Germline-derived CDR1 and CDR2 are LGHNT and FRNRAP. Between the trimmed V and J ends, which lost 0 bases and 5 bases, there was a span of 14 bases. The CDR3 contains 15 residues. The CDR3 protein is CASGLVGQGENEQYF. In nucleotides, the CDR3 is TGTGCTAGTGGTTTGGTGGGGCAGGGTGAAAACGAGCAGTACTTC.

This clonotype was found a few times. This chain connects TRBV9 to TRBJ2-2; D is unclear. The CDR3 spans 12 residues. Trimming pared 3 bases from V and 8 bases from J, leaving 8 bases between. Germline V CDR1 and CDR2: SGDLS, YYNGEE. As DNA, the CDR3 is TGTGCCAGCAGCGCCCGGTGGGGGGAGCTGTTTTTT. The encoded protein is CASSARWGELFF.

J is TRBJ2-1 and V is TRBV11-2; the match to TRBD2 covers 8 bases. This CDR3 region has 14 residues. V shed 5 bases and J 8 bases; nucleotides not matched to a gene: 8. The germline V gene has CDR1 SGHAT and CDR2 FQNNGV. Here the CDR3 DNA reads TGTGCCAGCAGCCCCGGGGGGGGGGTCTATGAGCAGTTCTTC. Translated: CASSPGGGVYEQFF.

This clonotype was seen a few times. The rearrangement uses TRBV5-4 and TRBJ2-2; D ambiguous. The CDR3 runs 13 residues. Germline V CDR1 and CDR2: SGHNT, YYREEE (reference sequence). Trimming removed 5 bases at V and 6 bases at J, with 11 bases between. The CDR3 nucleotides are TGTGCCAGCAGTTCATTTTTGTCCGGGGAGCTGTTTTTT. Its protein is CASSSFLSGELFF.

This clonotype was observed at least ten times. J is TRBJ2-1 and V is TRBV3-1, with 7 nucleotides matching TRBD2. Unmatched junction bases numbered 6, after V lost 1 base and J lost 6 bases. The germline gives CDR1 LGHDT, CDR2 YNNKEL (reference sequence). CDR3 size: 15 residues. The CDR3 loop reads CASSQGSPGGNEQFF. Here the CDR3 DNA reads TGTGCCAGCAGCCAAGGCAGTCCGGGGGGCAATGAGCAGTTCTTC.

In this sample, this clonotype turned up a few times. The chain joins TRBV29-1 to TRBJ2-2, with D possibly TRBD1 on 6 matching bases. The CDR3 is 13 residues long. The germline V gene has CDR1 SQVTM and CDR2 ANQGSEA. V was trimmed by 4 bases and J by 5 bases, leaving 11 bases between them. The CDR3 spells CSVGGRGTGELFF. The CDR3 DNA sequence: TGCAGCGTTGGGGGGCGCGGTACCGGGGAGCTGTTTTTT.

The chain employs TRBV24-1 and TRBJ1-5; D call uncertain. Trimming shortened V by 5 bases and J by 0 bases, and 7 bases separated the two germline ends. The CDR3 totals 14 residues. Germline V gene lookup returns CDR1 KGHDR and CDR2 SFDVKD. The CDR3 DNA reads TGTGCCACCAGTGGCGGCTTTAGCAATCAGCCCCAGCATTTT. This codes for CATSGGFSNQPQHF.

This clonotype has only a few counts. V and J are TRBV21-1 and TRBJ1-2; the table's D call of TRBD1 was not tested on the DNA. TRBV21-1 is given as a pseudogene. The CDR3 is 11 amino acids. CDR3 region: CASSLAGGYTF. The CDR3 DNA sequence: TGTGCCAGCAGCTTGGCAGGGGGCTACACCTTC.

V is TRBV5-6 and J is TRBJ2-2; no definite D call. The V end was cut by 1 base, the J end by 0 bases, with 10 bases between. The CDR3 contains 16 residues. CDR1 is SGHDT and CDR2 is YYEEEE in the germline V gene. CDR3 amino acids: CASSLIKNANTGELFF. The DNA for the CDR3 is TGTGCCAGCAGCTTGATCAAGAACGCGAACACCGGGGAGCTGTTTTTT. The variable domain in full, completed from reference TRBV5-6 and TRBJ2-2, reads DAGVTQSPTHLIKTRGQQVTLRCSPKSGHDTVSWYQQALGQGPQFIFQYYEEEERQRGNFPDRFSGHQFPNYSSELNVNALLLGDSALYLCASSLIKNANTGELFFGEGSRLTVL.

The chain recombines TRBV12-3 or TRBV12-4 with TRBJ2-2; possibly TRBD2 for D (6 bases). There are 16 residues in the CDR3. With 5 bases removed from V and 6 bases from J, the gap between germline ends came to 19 bases. Here the CDR3 reads CASSPRDSHVSGELFF. CDR3 coding DNA: TGTGCCAGCAGTCCGAGGGACTCCCACGTATCCGGGGAGCTGTTTTTT.